These 12 T cell receptor beta chains share one sample of origin, sequenced in a study of cytomegalovirus exposure and HLA in healthy donors. Vbeta (60) and Jbeta (13) primers were used in the PCR. The protocol was immunoSEQ multiplex PCR, while the TCRdb copy is restricted to in-frame clones and leaves out a portion. Among about 4,500 clones listed, over 70% were seen once. The sequencing input was PBMCs. All receptors come from a woman between 40 and 50 years old in good health and CMV-seropositive.

Only a few counts were recorded for this clone. The gene calls are TRBV7-9 and TRBJ1-2; no definite D call. The CDR3 is made up of 14 amino acids. From germline, CDR1 is SEHNR and CDR2 FQNEAQ (reference sequence). Trimming shortened V by 7 bases and J by 3 bases, and 15 bases separated the two germline ends. The CDR3 nucleotides read TGTGCCAGCATTTTTATCCCCCGTGACTATGGCTACACCTTC. Translating it yields CASIFIPRDYGYTF. The complete variable domain, with remaining parts taken from reference TRBV7-9 and TRBJ1-2, reads DTGVSQNPRHKITKRGQNVTFRCDPISEHNRLYWYRQTLGQGPEFLTYFQNEAQLEKSRLLSDRFSAERPKGSFSTLEIQRTEQGDSAMYLCASIFIPRDYGYTFGSGTRLTVV.

V gene TRBV29-1 combines with J gene TRBJ1-4, with a possible D match to TRBD1 (6 bases). V was cut by 7 bases and J by 4 bases, with 10 bases left in between. The germline V gene encodes CDR1 SQVTM and CDR2 ANQGSEA. This CDR3 is built from 12 residues. CDR3 region: CSAGHSNEKLFF. DNA for the CDR3: TGCAGCGCGGGACACAGTAATGAAAAACTGTTTTTT.

Only one count was recorded for this clone. The gene calls are TRBV30 and TRBJ1-4, with TRBD1 identical over 7 bases. With V trimmed by 5 bases and J by 2 bases, 8 bases remained unmatched. This CDR3 comprises 15 residues. Germline V gene data show CDR1 as GTSNPN and CDR2 as SVGIG (reference sequence). The CDR3 nucleotides are TGTGCCTGGGGCACAGGGGCGGGGACTAATGAAAAACTGTTTTTT. Protein sequence: CAWGTGAGTNEKLFF.

This rearrangement joins TRBV7-9 to TRBJ2-3; D remains unclear. This CDR3 contains 16 residues. Per germline, CDR1 SEHNR and CDR2 FQNEAQ (reference sequence). V lost 0 bases to trimming and J lost 0 bases, with 10 bases between them. The CDR3 DNA is TGTGCCAGCAGCTTAGCCAGACTCCTTAGCACAGATACGCAGTATTTT. This sequence encodes CASSLARLLSTDTQYF.

In its sample, this clone was seen once. The genes are TRBV2 and TRBJ1-5; a possible D gene is TRBD1 (5 bases). V dropped 4 bases and J dropped 0 bases, with 10 bases sitting between them. The CDR3 covers 15 residues. Germline CDR1 SNHLY, CDR2 FYNNEI. This chain's CDR3 is CASSGQFHSNQPQHF. DNA of the CDR3: TGTGCCAGCAGTGGACAGTTTCATAGCAATCAGCCCCAGCATTTT.

In DNA, the CDR3 is TGCAGCGTGCGGACAGGTTCTAATCAGCCCCAGCATTTT. Its protein is CSVRTGSNQPQHF. The chain has TRBV29-1 and TRBJ1-5; 7 nucleotides line up with TRBD1. V was clipped by 6 bases and J by 4 bases; unmatched bases: 6. Germline assignment: CDR1 SQVTM and CDR2 ANQGSEA. CDR3 length: 13 amino acids.

V gene TRBV29-1 combines with J gene TRBJ2-7; 7 bases line up with TRBD1. The J segment lost 2 bases and the V segment lost 4 bases, leaving 2 bases of the junction unmatched. This CDR3 is built from 12 residues. CDR1 is SQVTM and CDR2 is ANQGSEA in the germline V gene. CDR3 sequence (DNA): TGCAGCGTTGCAGGGGGAACCTACGAGCAGTACTTC. Translating it yields CSVAGGTYEQYF.

This rearrangement joins TRBV30 to TRBJ2-1; D call uncertain. The CDR3 has 10 residues. Trimming pared 1 base from V and 10 bases from J, leaving 5 bases between. From germline, CDR1 is GTSNPN and CDR2 SVGIG (reference sequence). The CDR3: CAWSGREQFF. The DNA of the CDR3 is TGTGCCTGGAGTGGGCGGGAGCAGTTCTTC.

This sequence joins TRBV29-1 and TRBJ2-1; D may be TRBD1 (5 bases). The CDR3 is made up of 15 amino acids. Germline assignment: CDR1 SQVTM and CDR2 ANQGSEA. V lost 1 base to trimming and J lost 1 base, with 11 bases between them. The DNA of the CDR3 is TGCAGCGTTGAAGGCTCAGGGATGTCCTACAATGAGCAGTTCTTC. Translating it yields CSVEGSGMSYNEQFF.

The CDR3 protein is CASSLDYGYTF. CDR3 DNA sequence: TGTGCCAGTAGTCTCGACTATGGCTACACCTTC. This chain uses TRBV19 with TRBJ1-2; D call uncertain. CDR1 and CDR2 from the germline V gene are LNHDA and SQIVND (reference sequence). The V gene lost 5 bases and the J gene lost 3 bases, with 4 bases spanning the gap. The CDR3 is 11 residues long. The whole variable domain, filled in from reference TRBV19 and TRBJ1-2, reads DGGITQSPKYLFRKEGQNVTLSCEQNLNHDAMYWYRQDPGQGLRLIYYSQIVNDFQKGDIAEGYSVSREKKESFPLTVTSAQKNPTAFYLCASSLDYGYTFGSGTRLTVV.

The chain combines TRBV12-5 with TRBJ1-5; 7 bases line up with TRBD1. The germline V gene encodes CDR1 LGHNT and CDR2 FRNRAP. V trimming: 5 bases; J trimming: 2 bases; junction bases outside the gene matches: 6. This CDR3 spans 15 amino acids. The CDR3 nucleotides are TGTGCTAGTGGTCCAACAACAGGGGGCAATCAGCCCCAGCATTTT. Translation: CASGPTTGGNQPQHF.

The chain carries TRBV7-2 and TRBJ1-6, with 11 nucleotides matching TRBD1. J gave up 10 bases and V 0 bases, and 5 bases lay outside the gene matches. Germline CDR1 and CDR2: SGHTA and FQGNSA. The CDR3 is 16 residues long. This chain's CDR3 is CASSLAAGTGGSPLHF. The CDR3 DNA is TGTGCCAGCAGCTTAGCAGCTGGGACAGGGGGGTCACCCCTCCACTTT.